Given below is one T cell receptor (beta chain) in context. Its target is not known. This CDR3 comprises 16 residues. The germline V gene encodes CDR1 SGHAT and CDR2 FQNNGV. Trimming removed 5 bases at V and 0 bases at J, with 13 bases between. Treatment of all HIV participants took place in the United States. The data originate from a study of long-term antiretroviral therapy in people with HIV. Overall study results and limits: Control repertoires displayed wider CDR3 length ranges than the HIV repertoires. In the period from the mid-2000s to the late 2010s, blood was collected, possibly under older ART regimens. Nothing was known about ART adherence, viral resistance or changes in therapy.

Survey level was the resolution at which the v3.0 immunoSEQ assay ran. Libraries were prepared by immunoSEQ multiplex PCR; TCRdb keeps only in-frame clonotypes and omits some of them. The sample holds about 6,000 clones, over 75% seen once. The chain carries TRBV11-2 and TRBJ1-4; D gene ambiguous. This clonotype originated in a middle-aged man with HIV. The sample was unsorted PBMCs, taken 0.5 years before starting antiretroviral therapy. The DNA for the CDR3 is TGTGCCAGCAGCCCCTGGGCCAGTCCAACTAATGAAAAACTGTTTTTT. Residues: CASSPWASPTNEKLFF.